Listed below are T cell receptor beta chains from one sample, sequenced in a study of blood T cell repertoires in COVID-19. Profiling relied on immunoSEQ multiplex PCR, and the TCRdb table lists in-frame clones only, not all of them. The sample yields about 83,000 clones, 85% to 90% seen once. Sequencing was carried out using peripheral blood. These receptors all come from a man older than 75 with active or convalescent COVID-19. CDR3s include the opening cysteine and the closing phenylalanine or tryptophan. The D gene is left open where the match is weak. The size of a clone is reported for some rows only, either as once, few or many, or as a class for expanded clones.

CDR3nt,CDR3aa,abundance,d_gene,j_gene,v_gene
TGCGCCAGCAGCTTGGACAGGGTCTCAAACACCGGGGAGCTGTTTTTT,CASSLDRVSNTGELFF,.,.,TRBJ2-2,TRBV5-1
TGTGCCAGCAGCCAGGGGGCCCGGGGGGCAGATACGCAGTATTTT,CASSQGARGADTQYF,.,.,TRBJ2-3,TRBV7-7
TGTGCCAGCAGCGAGGCGGCATCGGTAGGAGAAAAACTGTTTTTT,CASSEAASVGEKLFF,.,.,TRBJ1-4,TRBV14
TGTGCCAGCAGTTCCAACTCCCCCTATACTAGCGGGAGGGCCCGGGGGCAGTTCTTC,CASSSNSPYTSGRARGQFF,.,TRBD2,TRBJ2-1,TRBV28
TGTGCCAGCAGCCCGGACAGGGGTCAAAACATTCAGTACTTC,CASSPDRGQNIQYF,.,TRBD1,TRBJ2-4,TRBV5-6
TGTGCCAGCAGCCACCCAGAATCGGACAGCCCTAATGAAAAACTGTTTTTT,CASSHPESDSPNEKLFF,.,.,TRBJ1-4,TRBV14
TGTGCCAGCAGCCAAAAGCAAGATACGCAGTATTTT,CASSQKQDTQYF,.,.,TRBJ2-3,TRBV3-1/TRBV3-2
TGTGCCAGCAGCTTGGCCGCGGGCAATTTGAACACTGAAGCTTTCTTT,CASSLAAGNLNTEAFF,.,.,TRBJ1-1,TRBV5-6
TGTGCCAGCAGCCAGGGGACAGCTCTTCGTTTTTCACCCCTCCACTTT,CASSQGTALRFSPLHF,few,TRBD1,TRBJ1-6,TRBV3-1/TRBV3-2
TGCGCCAGCAGCTTGGGAGGGCAGGGGCGAGAGACCCAGTACTTC,CASSLGGQGRETQYF,few,.,TRBJ2-5,TRBV5-1
TGTGCCACCAGTGAAGCCTTTGGGCAGGAACATAGCGGGGCTACGCAGTATTTT,CATSEAFGQEHSGATQYF,.,TRBD2,TRBJ2-3,TRBV24-1
TGTGCCAGCGGGTGCGAAGAAAGGTCTCGCGGGGATACGCAGTATTTT,CASGCEERSRGDTQYF,.,.,TRBJ2-3,TRBV21-1
TGTGCCACCCAGGGATCTAACACTGAAGCTTTCTTT,CATQGSNTEAFF,.,.,TRBJ1-1,TRBV2
TGTGCCAGCAGCTGGAAGCCGGGACAACTCTATGGCTACACCTTC,CASSWKPGQLYGYTF,once,.,TRBJ1-2,TRBV5-6
TGTGCCAGCACCACTAGGGGGCGCGGCTATGGCTACACCTTC,CASTTRGRGYGYTF,few,TRBD1,TRBJ1-2,TRBV6-5
TGCAGCGTTGAAGATTCCGGGACTAGCGGGATGGGGGAGCAGTTCTTC,CSVEDSGTSGMGEQFF,.,TRBD2,TRBJ2-1,TRBV29-1
TGCGCCAGCAGCCAAGATAGGGGACAGAGGAACACTGAAGCTTTCTTT,CASSQDRGQRNTEAFF,.,TRBD1,TRBJ1-1,TRBV4-1
TGTGCCACCAGTGATGTCGCCGGAGGTACGCAGTATTTT,CATSDVAGGTQYF,once,.,TRBJ2-3,TRBV24-1
TGCGCCAGCAGCTTTACCAGGGGGCGTAATGAAAAACTGTTTTTT,CASSFTRGRNEKLFF,.,TRBD1,TRBJ1-4,TRBV5-1
TGTGCCAGTAGTACCGACAGGGCTGGACAGCCCCAGCATTTT,CASSTDRAGQPQHF,.,TRBD1,TRBJ1-5,TRBV19
TGTGCCAGCAGCTTAGAGGGGGGGGATCAGCCCCAGCATTTT,CASSLEGGDQPQHF,.,.,TRBJ1-5,TRBV7-9
TGCGCCAGCAGCCACCTGACAGGAACGAACACCGGGGAGCTGTTTTTT,CASSHLTGTNTGELFF,.,.,TRBJ2-2,TRBV4-1
TGCGCCAGCAGCATAAACAGGGCACTAGCGGGGGGTGAGCAGTTCTTC,CASSINRALAGGEQFF,.,TRBD2,TRBJ2-1,TRBV5-1
TGTGCCAGCAGCTGGACTAGCGAGAGTCATGAGCAGTTCTTC,CASSWTSESHEQFF,.,TRBD2,TRBJ2-1,TRBV9
TGCAGCGTTGAATTGGACAGCTCCTACAATGAGCAGTTCTTC,CSVELDSSYNEQFF,.,.,TRBJ2-1,TRBV29-1
TGTGCCAGCTCGCCGGACAGGGATCAGCCCCAGCATTTT,CASSPDRDQPQHF,few,TRBD1,TRBJ1-5,TRBV18
TGTGCCACCAGCATCCGACTAGCGGGAGTGAATGGCAATGAGCAGTTCTTC,CATSIRLAGVNGNEQFF,once,TRBD2,TRBJ2-1,TRBV15
TGTGCCAGCAGTGCAACGGACCGGACAGCCCAGCATTTT,CASSATDRTAQHF,once,.,TRBJ1-5,TRBV6-1
TGCAGCGCCGGTGGGACAGGGAACATTCAGTACTTC,CSAGGTGNIQYF,.,TRBD1,TRBJ2-4,TRBV29-1
TGTGCCAGCAAAGAAGGTTCTAGCGGGGGGGCCTTTGAGTTCTTC,CASKEGSSGGAFEFF,.,TRBD2,TRBJ2-1,TRBV6-5
TGTGCCAGCAGCGTATCCCCGGGGGGGAACACTGAAGCTTTCTTT,CASSVSPGGNTEAFF,few,.,TRBJ1-1,TRBV7-2
TGTGCCAGTAGTACATTCGGGGGAAACACTGAAGCTTTCTTT,CASSTFGGNTEAFF,.,.,TRBJ1-1,TRBV19
TGTGCCAGCAGTTTCTCTAGCAATCAGCCCCAGCATTTT,CASSFSSNQPQHF,.,.,TRBJ1-5,TRBV12-3/TRBV12-4
TGCGCCAGCAGCTTTCCGCAGTCCGGGGAGCTGTTTTTT,CASSFPQSGELFF,.,.,TRBJ2-2,TRBV5-1
TGTGCCAGCAGTAGACAGACAACGAACACTGAAGCTTTCTTT,CASSRQTTNTEAFF,.,.,TRBJ1-1,TRBV2
TGCGCCAGCGCGCTCCAGGGCAGGGGCAATGAGCAGTTCTTC,CASALQGRGNEQFF,.,.,TRBJ2-1,TRBV4-1
TGTGCCAGCAGCTCCGCAGTCTGGAACACTGAAGCTTTCTTT,CASSSAVWNTEAFF,.,.,TRBJ1-1,TRBV11-3
TGCGCCAGCAGCCTGGGGCCAGGGGGCGATCAGCCCCAGCATTTT,CASSLGPGGDQPQHF,once,TRBD1,TRBJ1-5,TRBV5-1
TGTGCCAGCTCACCGGAGCTAGGTAGTGAGCAGTTCTTC,CASSPELGSEQFF,.,.,TRBJ2-1,TRBV18
TGCGCCAGCAGCCAGGGAATCGATTACTACAATGAGCAGTTCTTC,CASSQGIDYYNEQFF,.,.,TRBJ2-1,TRBV5-1